The 15 T cell receptor beta chains presented below share a single source sample, sequenced in a study of CD8+CD57+ T cells in acquired aplastic anemia. Genomic DNA served as template for TCR beta VDJ and CDR3 profiling. Via MiXCR, TCRdb re-called the reads, giving one row per CDR3 protein. The data show around 200,000 distinct CDR3 sequences, around 50% seen once. Those patients picked for sequencing had displayed CD8+CD57+ cell expansion on flow cytometry. Material: sorted CD4+, CD8+, or CD8+CD57+ T cells (not recorded which) from PBMCs. Receptor source: a human donor with aplastic anemia.

This chain connects TRBV19 to TRBJ2-7; 7 bases agree with TRBD1. The CDR3 has 13 residues. The V and J ends lost 5 bases and 5 bases, in that order; junction bases with no gene match: 6. Germline CDR1 and CDR2: LNHDA and SQIVND (reference sequence). The CDR3 spells CASSASGGHEQYF. The CDR3, as DNA: TGTGCCAGTAGTGCATCAGGGGGTCACGAGCAGTACTTC.

This clonotype was picked up a small number of times. The chain links TRBV11-1 to TRBJ2-7; the D gene is possibly TRBD2 (5 bases). The V gene lost 3 bases and the J gene lost 1 base, with 13 bases spanning the gap. The CDR3 loop spans 15 amino acids. Germline loops: CDR1 SGHAT, CDR2 FQDESV (reference sequence). The CDR3 spells CASSLGRGRSYEQYF. CDR3 DNA: TGTGCCAGCAGCTTGGGGAGAGGGAGATCCTACGAGCAGTACTTC.

This clonotype occurred many times. The chain recombines TRBV3-1 with TRBJ2-7; tentative D call: TRBD2 (5 bases). Trimming took 4 bases from V and 0 from J, leaving 10 bases between them. Germline CDR1 LGHDT, CDR2 YNNKEL (reference sequence). This CDR3 region has 14 residues. The CDR3 region is CASSRGISSYEQYF. The CDR3 bases are TGTGCCAGCAGCCGAGGGATTTCCTCCTACGAGCAGTACTTC.

The V call is TRBV7-2, the J call TRBJ2-1, with 8 positions matching TRBD1. Germline-derived CDR1 and CDR2 are SGHTA and FQGNSA. V shed 5 bases and J 4 bases; nucleotides not matched to a gene: 4. The CDR3 is 14 amino acids. CDR3 amino acids: CASSEQGGYNEQFF. DNA of the CDR3: TGTGCCAGCAGCGAACAGGGGGGATACAATGAGCAGTTCTTC.

This clonotype was seen ten or more times. The chain is built from TRBV10-3 and TRBJ1-5; D not certain. Germline V gene data show CDR1 as ENHRY and CDR2 as SYGVKD. CDR3 length equals 14 residues. V was trimmed by 10 bases and J by 0 bases, leaving 13 bases between them. CDR3 loop: CATTQTDSNQPQHF. CDR3 DNA: TGTGCCACCACCCAGACGGATAGCAATCAGCCCCAGCATTTT.

This chain joins TRBV10-3 and TRBJ1-1; TRBD1 is a possible D gene (6 bases). The germline V and J ends were trimmed by 0 bases and 4 bases, with 15 bases remaining between them. There are 16 residues in the CDR3. CDR1 is ENHRY and CDR2 is SYGVKD in the germline V gene. For the CDR3, the DNA is TGTGCCATCAGTGAGTCGACGGGGGGCGGAAGCACTGAAGCTTTCTTT. This translates into CAISESTGGGSTEAFF.

As regards this clonotype: A much larger clonotype is one base distant, so this may be a read error. The V gene is TRBV12-3 or TRBV12-4, the J gene TRBJ2-1; maybe TRBD1 (7 bases). The CDR3 is 15 residues long. The CDR3 nucleotides are TGTGCCAGCACCCATCGGGCAGGGGGGTACAATGGGCAGTTCTTC. Protein: CASTHRAGGYNGQFF.

This clonotype has ten or more counts. The chain has TRBV19 and TRBJ2-7, with a weak D call TRBD2 (5 bases). V gave up 4 bases and J gave up 2 bases, with 6 bases separating them. Germline assignment: CDR1 LNHDA and CDR2 SQIVND (reference sequence). CDR3 length: 12 residues. CDR3 protein: CASSTGTYEQYF. The CDR3, as DNA: TGTGCCAGTAGTACGGGGACCTACGAGCAGTACTTC.

A remark on this clonotype: The junction departs from germline at one end; a sequencing error may be responsible. J is TRBJ1-6 and V is TRBV5-1, with 11 bases fitting TRBD1. Germline-derived CDR1 and CDR2 are SGHRS and YFSETQ. This CDR3 spans 18 amino acids. This chain's CDR3 is CASSLGGQGASYNSPLHF. CDR3 in DNA: TGTGCCAGCAGCTTAGGAGGACAGGGGGCATCCTATAATTCACCCCTCCACTTT. Based on the CDR3 plus reference TRBV5-1 and TRBJ1-6, the full variable domain is KAGVTQTPRYLIKTRGQQVTLSCSPISGHRSVSWYQQTPGQGLQFLFEYFSETQRNKGNFPGRFSGRQFSNSRSEMNVSTLELGDSALYLCASSLGGQGASYNSPLHFGNGTRLTVT.

This clonotype was counted at least ten times. This chain connects TRBV29-1 to TRBJ2-1; 12 bases fit TRBD2. The CDR3 length is 15 residues. V lost 4 bases to trimming and J lost 3 bases; unmatched junction nucleotides: 4. Germline assignment: CDR1 SQVTM and CDR2 ANQGSEA. The CDR3 sequence is CSVGTSGADYNEQFF. For the CDR3, the DNA is TGCAGCGTTGGGACTAGCGGGGCCGACTACAATGAGCAGTTCTTC.

This clonotype has at least ten counts. The V and J genes are TRBV19 and TRBJ1-5; no definite D call. Per the germline V gene, CDR1 is LNHDA and CDR2 is SQIVND (reference sequence). V lost 5 bases to trimming and J lost 7 bases, with 12 bases between them. There are 13 residues in the CDR3. Written as DNA, the CDR3 is TGTGCCAGTAGTCTCTCCCCCAGGCAGCCCCAGCATTTT. It encodes CASSLSPRQPQHF.

This clonotype has ten or more counts. The V call is TRBV5-6, the J call TRBJ2-5; 7 bases are a match to TRBD1. Germline V gene lookup returns CDR1 SGHDT and CDR2 YYEEEE. CDR3 size: 15 residues. The ends lost 0 bases at V and 4 bases at J; junction bases unmatched: 6. The CDR3 DNA reads as TGTGCCAGCAGCTTGGCCCAAACAGGGGCAGAGACCCAGTACTTC. Translation: CASSLAQTGAETQYF.

The chain uses TRBV20-1 and TRBJ2-2; 14 nucleotides match TRBD2. There are 17 residues in the CDR3. V lost 2 bases to trimming and J lost 0 bases; unmatched junction nucleotides: 2. Germline V gene lookup returns CDR1 DFQATT and CDR2 SNEGSKA (reference sequence). In DNA form, the CDR3 reads TGCAGTGCTAGAACGGGACTAGCGGGGGCGAACACCGGGGAGCTGTTTTTT. Protein sequence: CSARTGLAGANTGELFF.

At least ten counts were recorded for this clonotype. V is TRBV2 and J is TRBJ1-2; D not resolved. The germline V and J ends were trimmed by 5 bases and 7 bases, with 14 bases remaining between them. The V gene's germline CDR1 is SNHLY and CDR2 FYNNEI. The CDR3 runs to 13 residues. The CDR3: CASSTLQASGYTF. The CDR3 coding sequence is TGTGCCAGCAGTACCCTTCAGGCTAGTGGCTACACCTTC.

The chain employs TRBV7-9 and TRBJ1-6; D not certain. Germline CDR1 is SEHNR and CDR2 is FQNEAQ (reference sequence). The CDR3 runs 17 residues. V was shortened by 1 base and J by 9 bases, with 19 bases between the two germline ends. The CDR3 reads CASSLGGFGARISPLHF. For the CDR3, the DNA is TGTGCCAGCAGCTTAGGAGGGTTTGGCGCTAGGATTTCACCCCTCCACTTT.